This T cell receptor (beta chain) was captured by sequencing in a study of cytomegalovirus exposure and HLA in healthy donors (dated by TCRdb to the late 2010s). Concerning the study at large: According to an earlier analysis of 587 of the donors, about 179 million T cells yielded 120 million or so unique TCR beta sequences and 276 Gb of sequence data. The aim of the study was to test whether cataloging public T cell receptors could identify signatures of past pathogen exposure. In an earlier analysis of over 550 of the donors, high-throughput TCR beta sequencing was used to judge whether each TCR beta V gene segment behaved as functional or pseudogenic. Genome-wide SNP genotypes for about 65% of the roughly 700 donors were used in a later genetic analysis, which treated that subset as a discovery cohort. The number of donors typed differed by locus, with roughly 620-640 for A, B, C, DRB1 and DQB1, roughly 520 for DQA1, 606 for DPA1, and 450 to 480 for DPB1. HLA typing covered class I and class II loci at four-digit resolution. Rather than drawing on any new phenotypic data, the later analysis identified candidate immune exposures from TCR beta sequences and the way those sequences occurred across donors. The study combined high-throughput TCR immunosequencing, statistical association of individual TCRs with disease status, and machine learning to predict cytomegalovirus infection status. All discovery cohort repertoires had been generated using a single sequencing platform. Among around 400 genotyped donors of the cohort, an average of about 240,000 unique TCR beta nucleotide sequences were sequenced per donor, about a sixth of them non-productive. Of the 300 to 450 genotyped donors, 81% were placed in the genetic ancestry cluster associated with self-reported Caucasian donors. Alongside the repertoire data, information on donor age, sex, ethnicity and CMV serostatus was compiled. In addition to the first cohort of 666 subjects, a separate validation cohort of approximately 130 different subjects was used. The T cell repertoires of 666 subjects were profiled by immunosequencing and related to cytomegalovirus serostatus. Roughly 5 DR-DQ haplotypes were handled as single units for association and clustering, since linkage in the cohort was strong. A later analysis re-examined previously published TCR beta repertoires from more than 550 donors and added high-resolution HLA genotyping to investigate patterns of TCR occurrence. An early release that covered roughly 600 HLA-typed donors contained around 300 gigabases of sequencing data and 70 million to 100 million unique TCR sequences. Broad study findings and their caveats: Because some donors lacked HLA typing at each locus, the association tests relied only on the typed subset. A further reported finding was that TCR beta sequences accurately predicted the HLA-A and HLA-B alleles for most subjects in the first cohort. Compared with the approximately 670-donor mean, donors in an Asian-associated ancestry cluster had fewer N-insertions in productive TCRs, according to a later genetic analysis. In the study, roughly 160 TCR beta chains were listed as associated with cytomegalovirus. A later analysis found that HLA-associated TCR beta chains were more clonally expanded and had lower generation probabilities than equally common non-associated chains. Presence/absence analyses assumed roughly uniform sequencing depth across donors, an assumption that may not hold. Only TCR beta chains were sequenced in this cohort, and the absence of alpha or paired-chain data limited detectable features. Assigning TCR associations to individual alleles was difficult when HLA alleles, especially DR and DQ, strongly co-occurred. A cluster of highly shared sequence variants was judged likely to represent a technical artifact of the sequencing pipeline. A later genetic analysis associated a missense DCLRE1C variant with V-gene and J-gene trimming of TCR beta chains, and an independent cohort replicated the association. The classifier was reported to diagnose cytomegalovirus status with high specificity and sensitivity in both the original and validation cohorts. The authors suggested that the approach could potentially be generalized to other disease states and immunological phenotypes. A few of the identified cytomegalovirus-associated TCR beta chains were confirmed in vitro to be specific for cytomegalovirus antigens. According to a later analysis, TCR association rates differed among HLA loci, with DRB1 alleles showing the most associated TCRs and HLA-C alleles showing the fewest. Correlated functional status among segregating V segments might be attributable to linkage disequilibrium, but an unknown experimental factor could not be ruled out. In an earlier analysis of 450 to 750 of the donors, most TCR beta V segments appeared in productive rearrangements about 87% or about 30% of the time, broadly matching IMGT annotations. At a false discovery rate of 0.05, a later analysis linked some 17,000 TCR beta sequences to specific HLA alleles. In a later analysis, several top co-occurrence clusters were reported to appear linked to parvovirus B19, influenza, CMV and Epstein-Barr virus. Immune exposure information for the cohort was limited to CMV serostatus. The earlier analysis of a few hundred of the donors excluded about 16 rarely observed V segments, including chromosome 9 orphons, because counts were too low. According to a later analysis, most CMV-associated TCR beta chains appeared to be HLA-restricted, and the HLA associations seemed to be driven largely by CMV exposure. Most TCR sequences were seen in very few donors, while some public TCRs were found in many individuals.

This clone was found a few times. The target of this receptor is not known. Base qualities are missing; no much larger clone stands one base away. The cohort comprised fewer than 700 healthy bone marrow donors. Cohort members were all nominally healthy when sampled, although unrecorded immune exposures were likely present. The donor was CMV seropositive and was included in the group of about 290 seropositive cohort members. Each donor provided a peripheral blood sample, and peripheral blood mononuclear cells were used for TCR beta sequencing. Genomic DNA was extracted from the blood cell samples with the Qiagen DNeasy Blood Extraction Kit. Library preparation was by the immunoSEQ multiplex PCR assay. For the multiplex PCR, a mixture combining 60 forward primers for TCR Vbeta segments and 13 reverse primers for TCR Jbeta segments was used. The CDR3 region of rearranged TCR beta genes was amplified from genomic DNA by a multiplex PCR assay. The amplified TCR beta libraries were sequenced on the Illumina HiSeq System as 87-base-pair reads. Processing in the source paper ran as follows. A later analysis counted around 72 million unique TCR beta chains across the 666 repertoires, and around 9.9 million of these chains were shared by at least two donors. To remove PCR and sequencing errors, raw reads were error-corrected and collapsed into unique sequences using a nearest-neighbor algorithm that merged closely related sequences. Alignment of CDR3 sequences to IMGT reference sequences was used to assign V, D and J gene segments. For a sequence to be retained, a match of at least six nucleotides was required to both a V gene segment and a J gene segment. A rearrangement was called productive if the CDR3 had no stop codons and remained in frame with V and J, and every other rearrangement was called non-productive. CDR3 was defined according to IMGT convention as the region running from the second conserved V-encoded cysteine to the conserved J-encoded phenylalanine. In an earlier analysis of approximately 500 of the donors, sequences lacking an unambiguous match to a single V gene segment were excluded. An earlier analysis of around 600 of the donors classified V segments as functional when productive rearrangements were above 56.7% and as segregating when the standard deviation between donors was above 5%. A statistical classification framework was developed to diagnose cytomegalovirus status using the catalog of TCR beta chain sequences. V and J gene assignment, in a later analysis, came from comparing TCR nucleotide sequences with IMGT/GENE-DB human TR gene sequences. The TCRdist pipeline was used in a later analysis to assign CDR3 sequences and most-parsimonious VDJ recombination scenarios. In a later analysis, each TCR beta chain was defined by its CDR3 amino acid sequence together with its V-gene family, and reads without a unique V-gene family were excluded. As a way to deal with suspected cross-contamination and a sequencing artifact, a later analysis dropped more than 500 nucleotide sequences that were highly shared and had low generation probability. In a later analysis, a clonal expansion index for each public chain was calculated from normalized within-repertoire ranks of inferred template counts. In a later analysis, generation probabilities were computed with a VDJ recombination model fitted to out-of-frame rearrangements, and the resulting probabilities were checked against IGoR. In a later analysis, hypergeometric tests were used to score TCR-TCR, TCR-HLA and TCR-CMV co-occurrence, with a repertoire-size bias correction applied to TCR pairs. In a later analysis, false discovery rates were estimated by permuting HLA or CMV assignments 20 times. A later analysis grouped co-occurring TCRs with DBSCAN, adding TCRdist sequence similarity when clustering within HLA-allele-positive subsets. Repertoires with fewer than 30,000 or more than 120,000 public chains were left out of co-occurrence clustering, as were five repertoires with anomalous nucleotide sharing. TCRdb limited this immuneACCESS table to in-frame rearrangements with V and J called. A share of clones is missing; checked studies link under half to unresolved V genes, and the rest is unexplained. V and J calls and clone size are given by that table; D and trimming were obtained from the DNA. The sample contains about 120,000 clones, 74% of them found a single time. The ten largest clones represent around a tenth of the sample.

This clonotype was sampled from a woman between 45 and 60 years old in good health and CMV-seropositive. The specimen was PBMCs.

At the DNA level, the sequence is TGTGCCAGCTCACCGACAGGGCGTTCGGAGACCCAGTACTTC. Its protein is CASSPTGRSETQYF. The rearrangement joined TRBV18 to TRBJ2-5; 7 middle bases align to TRBD1. The germline V gene sets CDR1 to KGHSH and CDR2 to LQKENI. V is trimmed back by 3 bases and J by 5 bases, and the junction contains 6 bases that no gene match accounts for. The CDR3 measures 14 amino acids from cysteine to phenylalanine. The retained sequence is limited to the CDR3, 42 bases, with the frame set at the first base. Supplemented by the reference TRBV18 and TRBJ2-5 proteins around the CDR3, the complete variable domain is NAGVMQNPRHLVRRRGQEARLRCSPMKGHSHVYWYRQLPEEGLKFMVYLQKENIIDESGMPKERFSAEFPKEGPSILRIQQVVRGDSAAYFCASSPTGRSETQYFGPGTRLLVL.